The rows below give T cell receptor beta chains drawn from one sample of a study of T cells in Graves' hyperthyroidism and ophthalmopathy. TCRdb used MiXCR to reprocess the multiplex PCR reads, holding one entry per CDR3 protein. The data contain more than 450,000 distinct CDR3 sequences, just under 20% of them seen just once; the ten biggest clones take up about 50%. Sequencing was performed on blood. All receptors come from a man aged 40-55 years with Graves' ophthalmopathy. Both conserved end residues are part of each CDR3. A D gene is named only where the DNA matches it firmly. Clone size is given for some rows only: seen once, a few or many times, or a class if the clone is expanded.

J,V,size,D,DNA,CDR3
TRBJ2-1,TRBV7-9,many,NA,TGTGCCAGCAGCCCCCCCTGGAGAGAACCCTACAATGAGCAGTTCTTC,CASSPPWREPYNEQFF
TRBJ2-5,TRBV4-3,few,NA,TGCGCCAGCAGCCAAGATCGCCTTATAGGTAGTTTAGAGACCCAGTACTTC,CASSQDRLIGSLETQYF
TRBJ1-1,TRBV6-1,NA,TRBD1,TGTGCCAGCAGTAGTTTTAGCCGGGACAGGCCAGGGAAAGCTTTCTTT,CASSSFSRDRPGKAFF
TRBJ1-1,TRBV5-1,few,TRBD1,TGCGCCAGCAGCGGTCCTACAGGGGTCTTGAACACTGAAGCTTTCTTT,CASSGPTGVLNTEAFF
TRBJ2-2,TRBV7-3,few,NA,TGTGCCAGCAGCCCTCGGGTCTCGACCGGGGAGCTGTTTTTT,CASSPRVSTGELFF
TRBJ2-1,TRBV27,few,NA,TGTGCCAGCACCCGGAGTGGGGGGGCCGGTAATGAGCAGTTCTTC,CASTRSGGAGNEQFF
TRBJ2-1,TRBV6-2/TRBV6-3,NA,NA,TGTGCCAGCATGGGTTCGGACTCCTACAATGAGCAGTTCTTC,CASMGSDSYNEQFF
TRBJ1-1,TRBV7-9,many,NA,TGTGCCAGCAGCTTTGCGGGGACGAACACTGAAGCTTTCTTT,CASSFAGTNTEAFF
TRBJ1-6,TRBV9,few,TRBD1,TGTGCCAGCAGCGGTGGCGGGGGACAGGGCAATTCACCCCTCCACTTT,CASSGGGGQGNSPLHF
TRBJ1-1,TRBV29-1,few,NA,TGCAGCGTTTGGGCCAGGAACACTGAAGCTTTCTTT,CSVWARNTEAFF
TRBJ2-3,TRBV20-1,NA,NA,TGCAGAGTCCGGGCTTTAGGGCGCACAGATACGCAGTATTTT,CRVRALGRTDTQYF
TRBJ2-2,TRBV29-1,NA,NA,TGCAGCGTTGTTCGGGGGTCGAACACCGGGGAGCTGTTTTTT,CSVVRGSNTGELFF
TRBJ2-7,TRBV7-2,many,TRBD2,TGTGCCAGCAGACTTGACTTAGCGGGAGTAGGCGAGCAGTACTTC,CASRLDLAGVGEQYF
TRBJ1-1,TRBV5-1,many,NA,TGCGCCAGCAGTGCCAGCACGAACACTGAAGCTTTCTTT,CASSASTNTEAFF
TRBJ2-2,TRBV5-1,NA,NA,TGCGCCAGCAGCCCGCTCTGGGGGGCCGGCGGGGAGCTGTTTTTT,CASSPLWGAGGELFF
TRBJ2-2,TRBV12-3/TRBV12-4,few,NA,TGTGCCAGCACCCCGAGGGGCGGTATCGCGAACACCGGGGAGCTGTTTTTT,CASTPRGGIANTGELFF
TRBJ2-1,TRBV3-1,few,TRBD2,TGTGCCAGCAGTCAGACTAGCGGGAGCAATGAGCAGTTCTTC,CASSQTSGSNEQFF
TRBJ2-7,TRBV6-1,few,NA,TGTGCCAGTACCCTAGCGAGCCTCTACGAGCAGTACTTC,CASTLASLYEQYF
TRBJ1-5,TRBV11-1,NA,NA,TGTGCCAGCAGCTTCTCCCGGAGCAATCAGCCCCAGCATTTT,CASSFSRSNQPQHF